This entry is about one T cell receptor beta chain. Graves' hyperthyroidism is called stable when ophthalmopathy does not progress within 18 months. This entry belongs to a study of T cells in Graves' hyperthyroidism and ophthalmopathy. The CDR3 is made up of 12 amino acids. V shed 4 bases and J shed 7 bases, with 10 bases lying between them. Germline loops: CDR1 DFQATT, CDR2 SNEGSKA (reference sequence). From RNA transcripts, TCR beta CDR3 regions were amplified. In the first-round RT-PCR of the TCR CDR3, the HTBI primer set was used. TCRdb fed the multiplex PCR reads into MiXCR, producing one record per CDR3 protein. The sample holds hundreds of thousands of distinct CDR3 sequences; around 13% are singletons and the top ten take 10%.

The origin of this receptor is a woman aged 18-29 years with Graves' hyperthyroidism. Sequenced sample: blood. The genes are TRBV20-1 and TRBJ1-4; a possible D gene is TRBD1 (5 bases). This CDR3 is CSAIGTSEKLFF. The CDR3 nucleotides read TGCAGTGCTATCGGGACCTCTGAAAAACTGTTTTTT.